What follows is one T cell receptor (beta chain) and its context. This clonotype has more than one count but fewer than ten. Its binding antigen is unknown. The sample holds no much larger clone one base away, and base qualities are not on file. CDR1 LNHDA and CDR2 SQIVND are derived from the germline V gene (reference sequence). The CDR3 sequence holds 15 residues, the cysteine and phenylalanine included. Of all the DNA, just the CDR3 is kept, 45 bases in frame from base 1. V sheds 3 bases and J sheds 0 bases, leaving 10 bases between their ends. This record belongs to a study of T-cell memory formation after mild COVID-19 (dated by TCRdb to the early 2020s). As for the study more broadly: TCR sequence clusters from the two donors were found to be largely donor specific. Longitudinal TCRalpha and TCRbeta repertoire sequencing tracked T-cell clones expanding and contracting after mild COVID-19 in two donors. Two young, previously healthy adult volunteers made up the cohort, one male and one female.

General conclusions and limits of the study: Only a couple of mild cases were covered in the study, and larger cohorts including severe cases with pre-infection samples were considered necessary. From day 15 to 85, contracting clones showed balanced CD4/CD8 phenotypes, whereas a second wave of clones that expanded from day 15 to 37 leaned towards CD4+. Whether the second-wave clones peaking on day 37 were SARS-CoV-2 specific was not confirmed. The detection of some responding clones in pre-infection memory suggests that pre-existing cross-reactive memory T cells joined the SARS-CoV-2 response. Contracting CD4+ clones appeared mostly in the CM and EM memory subsets, whereas CD8+ clones were enriched in EMRA.

Sequencing was performed on an Illumina NovaSeq 6000. cDNA libraries for TCRalpha and TCRbeta were prepared by 5'RACE using constant-segment primers, with sample barcodes and unique molecular identifiers added. RNA was extracted from every sample with Trizol reagent. Library amplification was performed in two PCR steps, and a second sample barcode and Illumina TruSeq adapters were introduced in the second step. The libraries were sequenced on an Illumina NovaSeq using 2 x 150 bp paired-end reads. In the authors' own workflow: Reads were demultiplexed and collapsed into UMI-guided consensus sequences with migec v1.2.7. Using mixcr v2.1.11, UMI consensuses were aligned to TRA and TRB V and J templates and then assembled into clonotypes. A clonotype was counted as expanded or contracted only when both edgeR and NoisET called the clonotype significant, with the noise models trained on biological replicates. edgeR calls used a false discovery rate-adjusted p below 0.01 and a log2 fold-change threshold of 1. PCA with hierarchical clustering of max-normalized trajectories of the 1000 most abundant clonotypes was used as exploratory dynamics analysis. Separately sequenced CD4+ and CD8+ repertoires were used to assign the CD4 or CD8 phenotype of responding clones. TCRdb took the public reads, trimmed them with fastp at Q25, ran MiXCR for clone calling and kept in-frame beta chains. Duplicate CDR3 protein sequences are folded into a single record with the most common DNA and genes. It is TCRdb's table, rather than the study itself, that gives the V and J calls and clone size. This sample lists hundreds of thousands of distinct CDR3 sequences; around 20% were detected once. The ten top clones hold about 12% of the sample.

Ficoll-Paque density gradient centrifugation was used to isolate PBMCs. The sequence joins TRBV19 to TRBJ2-3; the D gene is possibly TRBD1, with 6 bases matching. The sequence was obtained from an adult woman who had mild COVID-19 (a few samples of this study predate the infection). The sample titles of this study are shuffled in the database, so cell type and time point are left out; the donor was told from shared clones. Sequenced material: PBMCs or a T cell subset sorted from them (not recorded which). The DNA sequence is given as TGTGCCAGTAGTATTAGGACAGTAAGCACAGATACGCAGTATTTT. Translated, this gives CASSIRTVSTDTQYF.